Given below is one TCR beta chain in context. Its antigen is not identified. The record originates from a study of shared clonotypes between healthy human individuals. Notes on the study in general: Measured sharing among donors was expected to vary with sequencing depth. Larger richness was generally estimated for naive than memory subsets.

When replicate PCRs were run on sorted subsets, they used about 220 ng DNA, about 30,000 T cell genomes. Data came from immunoSEQ multiplex PCR; TCRdb stores just in-frame clones and leaves some out. The sample has 150,000 to 200,000 clones, roughly 93% seen once; the top ten hold 0.067%. The origin of this receptor is a woman younger than 45 in good health. The specimen sequenced was naive CD4+ T cells sorted from blood. The subset denotes: CD45RA+ positively selected.

The CDR3 loop is CASAGQDNYGYTF. The CDR3 DNA is TGTGCCAGCGCGGGTCAAGATAACTATGGCTACACCTTC. The chain recombines TRBV7-9 with TRBJ1-2; no clear D. Germline CDR1 SEHNR, CDR2 FQNEAQ (reference sequence). CDR3 length: 13 residues. V was clipped by 8 bases and J by 1 base, with 11 bases between them.